This record looks at one TCR beta chain sequence and its context. The antigen remains undetermined. This sample stems from a study of PD-1 blockade in classical Hodgkin lymphoma. Produced via immunoSEQ multiplex PCR; TCRdb's table is partial and in-frame only. The profile covers about 19,000 clones, with approximately 80% appearing a single time and roughly a fifth taken by the ten largest. Germline V lookup: CDR1 LGHNA, CDR2 YSLEER. Trimming stripped 0 bases from V and 9 bases from J, with 12 bases between. The CDR3 is made up of 14 amino acids. Time point of the sample: cycle 4 day 1 (C4D1), after more than five weeks of nivolumab. The patients all showed relapse after autologous stem cell transplantation, while their brentuximab vedotin exposure varied. Broader study findings: Exclusion covered patients beginning nivolumab under 1 year post-ASCT. A significant rise in TCR diversity by C4D1 was seen for CD4+ but not CD8+ cells.

The chain couples TRBV4-3 to TRBJ2-1; D remains unclear. Source: peripheral blood mononuclear cells (PBMCs), taken before the fourth cycle of nivolumab. The origin of this receptor is a human donor with classical Hodgkin lymphoma. DNA of the CDR3: TGCGCCAGCAGCCAAGATATGGGTATTGGTGAGCAGTTCTTC. Its protein is CASSQDMGIGEQFF.